The sequence of this T cell receptor beta chain was determined in a study of T cells and Merkel cell carcinoma outcomes. This CDR3 is built from 13 residues. Germline V gives CDR1 MNHNS, CDR2 SASEGT. Trimming took off 11 bases at V and 9 bases at J, with 20 bases between the two ends. Only in-frame clones appear in the TCRdb table, and some are missing; sequencing was by immunoSEQ multiplex PCR. In the table there are some 1,900 clones, 75% to 95% of which are singletons. Input material: tumor tissue from Merkel cell carcinoma. This chain links TRBV6-1 with TRBJ2-1; D assignment may be TRBD1 or TRBD2 (6 bases each). The TCR comes from a human donor with Merkel cell carcinoma. CDR3 loop: CALGRGGIGEQFF. The CDR3 DNA reads as TGTGCCTTAGGAAGAGGGGGGATAGGTGAGCAGTTCTTC.